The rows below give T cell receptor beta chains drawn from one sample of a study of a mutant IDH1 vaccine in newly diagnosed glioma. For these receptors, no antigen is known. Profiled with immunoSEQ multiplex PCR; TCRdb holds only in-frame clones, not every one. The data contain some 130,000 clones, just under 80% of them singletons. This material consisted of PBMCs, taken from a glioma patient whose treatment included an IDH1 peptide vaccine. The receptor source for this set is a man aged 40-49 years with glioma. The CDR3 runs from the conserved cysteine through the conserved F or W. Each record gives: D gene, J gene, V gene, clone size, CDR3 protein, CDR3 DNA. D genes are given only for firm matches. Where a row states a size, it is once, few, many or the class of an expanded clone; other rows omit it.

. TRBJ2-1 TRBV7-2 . CASSLRDMVGNEQFF TGTGCCAGCAGCTTAAGGGACATGGTAGGTAATGAGCAGTTCTTC
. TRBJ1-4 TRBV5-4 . CASSLSQDEKLFF TGTGCCAGCAGCTTGAGTCAGGATGAAAAACTGTTTTTT
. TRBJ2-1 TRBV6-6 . CASRSRATNYNEQFF TGTGCCAGCCGCTCGAGGGCCACTAACTACAATGAGCAGTTCTTC
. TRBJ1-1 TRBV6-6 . CASSYSERGQTEAFF TGTGCCAGCAGTTACTCTGAGAGGGGTCAGACTGAAGCTTTCTTT
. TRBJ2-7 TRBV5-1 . CASSSGQFEQYF TGCGCCAGCAGCTCCGGACAGTTCGAGCAGTACTTC
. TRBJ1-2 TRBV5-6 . CASSQRQELYGYTF TGTGCCAGCAGCCAAAGACAGGAACTCTATGGCTACACCTTC
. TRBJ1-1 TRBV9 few CASSVANSMNTEAFF TGTGCCAGCAGCGTAGCCAACAGCATGAACACTGAAGCTTTCTTT
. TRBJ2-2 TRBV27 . CASRPRWESGELFF TGTGCCAGCAGACCCCGGTGGGAGTCCGGGGAGCTGTTTTTT
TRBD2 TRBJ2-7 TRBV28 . CASSLWGTSEYF TGTGCCAGCAGTTTATGGGGGACTAGCGAGTACTTC
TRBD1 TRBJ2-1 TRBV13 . CASTAGTGVDNEQFF TGTGCCAGCACCGCCGGGACAGGGGTTGACAATGAGCAGTTCTTC
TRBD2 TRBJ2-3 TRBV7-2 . CASSSPRIGEGGDTQYF TGTGCCAGCAGCTCCCCCAGAATAGGGGAGGGTGGAGATACGCAGTATTTT
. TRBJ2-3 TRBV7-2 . CASSLAGALTDTQYF TGTGCCAGCAGCTTAGCGGGGGCCCTCACAGATACGCAGTATTTT
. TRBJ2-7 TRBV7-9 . CASSPRFGEQYF TGTGCCAGCAGCCCCCGGTTCGGCGAGCAGTACTTC
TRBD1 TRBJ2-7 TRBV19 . CASSRTGGNYEQYF TGTGCCAGTAGTAGGACAGGGGGTAACTACGAGCAGTACTTC
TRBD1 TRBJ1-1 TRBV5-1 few CASSSQGGLRYTEAFF TGCGCCAGCAGCTCCCAGGGGGGCTTGAGGTACACTGAAGCTTTCTTT
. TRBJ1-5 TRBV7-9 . CASSAYNQPQHF TGTGCCAGCAGCGCCTATAATCAGCCCCAGCATTTT
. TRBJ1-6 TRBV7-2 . CASSSMRGSNSPLHF TGTGCCAGCAGCTCAATGCGGGGGAGTAATTCACCCCTCCACTTT
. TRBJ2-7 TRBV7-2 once CASSLEAEGEQYF TGTGCCAGCAGCTTAGAGGCAGAGGGAGAGCAGTACTTC
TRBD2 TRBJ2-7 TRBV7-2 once CASSQGLVYEQYF TGTGCCAGCAGCCAGGGACTAGTTTACGAGCAGTACTTC
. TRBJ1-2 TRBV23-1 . CASSPRGGYTF TGCGCCAGCAGCCCTCGGGGCGGCTACACCTTC
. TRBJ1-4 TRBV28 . CAINAGGTNEKLFF TGTGCCATCAACGCCGGGGGTACTAATGAAAAACTGTTTTTT
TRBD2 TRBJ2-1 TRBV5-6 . CASSGYLSGRGLNEQFF TGTGCCAGCAGCGGGTACCTTAGCGGGAGGGGTCTCAATGAGCAGTTCTTC
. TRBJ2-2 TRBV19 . CASKDGGELFF TGTGCCAGTAAGGACGGCGGGGAGCTGTTTTTT
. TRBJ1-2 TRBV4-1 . CASSHRPPYGYTF TGCGCCAGCAGCCACAGGCCACCCTATGGCTACACCTTC
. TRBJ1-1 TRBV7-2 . CASSLWGRTEAFF TGTGCCAGCAGCTTGTGGGGGCGCACTGAAGCTTTCTTT
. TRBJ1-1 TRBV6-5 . CASSYRGEAFF TGTGCCAGCAGTTACAGGGGTGAAGCTTTCTTT
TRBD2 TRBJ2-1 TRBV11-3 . CASGRAGYNEQFF TGTGCCAGCGGGAGAGCGGGGTACAATGAGCAGTTCTTC
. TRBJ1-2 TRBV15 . CATSSWATRNYGYTF TGTGCCACCAGCAGCTGGGCAACGCGAAACTATGGCTACACCTTC
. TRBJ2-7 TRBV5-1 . CASSLVWGEQYF TGCGCCAGCAGCTTGGTTTGGGGCGAGCAGTACTTC
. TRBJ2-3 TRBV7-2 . CASSPQRVTDTQYF TGTGCCAGCAGCCCGCAGAGGGTTACAGATACGCAGTATTTT
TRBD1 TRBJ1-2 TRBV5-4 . CASSRGQAREDGYTF TGTGCCAGCAGCCGCGGACAGGCCCGGGAAGATGGCTACACCTTC
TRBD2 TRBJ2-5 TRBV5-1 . CASSSSRLAGRETQYF TGCGCCAGCAGCTCCAGTCGTCTAGCGGGACGGGAGACCCAGTACTTC
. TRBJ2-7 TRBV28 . CASSATAYEQYF TGTGCCAGCAGTGCCACAGCCTACGAGCAGTACTTC
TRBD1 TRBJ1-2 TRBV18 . CASSPIPGQGYYGYTF TGTGCCAGCTCACCCATACCGGGACAGGGCTACTATGGCTACACCTTC
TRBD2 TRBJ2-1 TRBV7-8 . CASSKTSGGAQVNEQFF TGTGCCAGCAGCAAGACTAGCGGGGGGGCTCAGGTAAATGAGCAGTTCTTC
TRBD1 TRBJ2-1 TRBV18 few CASSPKTGRGEQFF TGTGCCAGCTCACCGAAGACAGGGCGAGGGGAGCAGTTCTTC
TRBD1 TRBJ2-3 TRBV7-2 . CASSSGGSSTDTQYF TGTGCCAGCAGCTCAGGGGGCAGTAGCACAGATACGCAGTATTTT
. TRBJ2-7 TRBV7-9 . CASSSPSAHEQYF TGTGCCAGCAGCTCCCCCTCCGCCCACGAGCAGTACTTC
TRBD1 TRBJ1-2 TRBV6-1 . CASRLGTGNYGYTF TGTGCCAGCAGACTTGGGACAGGGAACTATGGCTACACCTTC
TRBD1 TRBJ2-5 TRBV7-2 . CASSLNRGQVYEETQYF TGTGCCAGCAGCCTCAACAGGGGGCAGGTGTACGAGGAGACCCAGTACTTC
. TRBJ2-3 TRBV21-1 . CASSETGGEGTDTQYF TGTGCCAGCAGCGAAACCGGGGGCGAGGGCACAGATACGCAGTATTTT
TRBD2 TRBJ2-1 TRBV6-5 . CASRDTSAPYNEQFF TGTGCCAGCAGGGATACTAGCGCTCCCTACAATGAGCAGTTCTTC
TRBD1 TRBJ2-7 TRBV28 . CASRITTGYEQYF TGTGCCAGCAGAATTACGACAGGGTACGAGCAGTACTTC
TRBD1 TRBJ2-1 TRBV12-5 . CASGLTSGQAYNEQFF TGTGCTAGTGGTTTAACCTCGGGACAGGCCTACAATGAGCAGTTCTTC
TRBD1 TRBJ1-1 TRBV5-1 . CASSLAGTGGMAEAFF TGCGCCAGCAGCCTGGCCGGGACAGGGGGTATGGCTGAAGCTTTCTTT
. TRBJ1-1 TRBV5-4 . CASSHIGIANSNTEAFF TGTGCCAGCAGCCACATTGGGATTGCCAATTCAAACACTGAAGCTTTCTTT
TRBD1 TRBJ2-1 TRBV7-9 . CASSLMPGQGDNNEQFF TGTGCCAGCAGCTTAATGCCGGGACAGGGTGATAACAATGAGCAGTTCTTC
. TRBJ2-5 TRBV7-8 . CASSKGGSQETQYF TGTGCCAGCAGCAAGGGGGGCAGCCAAGAGACCCAGTACTTC
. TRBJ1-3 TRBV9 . CASSVASSGNTIYF TGTGCCAGCAGCGTAGCGTCCTCTGGAAACACCATATATTTT
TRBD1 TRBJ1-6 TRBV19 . CASTHGGQVDSPLHF TGTGCCAGTACCCATGGCGGACAGGTGGATTCACCCCTCCACTTT
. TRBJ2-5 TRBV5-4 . CASSPGLGGAETQYF TGTGCCAGCAGCCCGGGGTTGGGGGGCGCAGAGACCCAGTACTTC
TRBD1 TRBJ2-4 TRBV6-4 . CASSPGTGGGGNIQYF TGTGCCAGCAGTCCCGGGACAGGTGGGGGAGGAAACATTCAGTACTTC
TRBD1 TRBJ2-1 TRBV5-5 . CASSSGGTGGYNEQFF TGTGCCAGCAGCTCAGGAGGGACAGGGGGCTACAATGAGCAGTTCTTC